This paragraph reports one T cell receptor beta chain. The assay was immunoSEQ multiplex PCR, and TCRdb's table has in-frame clones only and misses some. The table lists about 140,000 clones, 75% to 90% of them singletons, with around 8.2% in the top ten. These data belong to a study of control samples from healthy donors and cancer patients. V lost 4 bases and J lost 5; bases outside the gene matches: 13. This CDR3 comprises 16 residues. In germline, CDR1 is SGHRS, CDR2 YFSETQ. The sequence came from a woman aged 30 to 39 in good health. Sequenced input: blood. The rearrangement joins TRBV5-1 to TRBJ1-1, with 8 nucleotides matching TRBD1. Here the CDR3 DNA reads TGCGCCAGCAGCCTTGGGCTCCGACAGGGGAGGACTGAAGCTTTCTTT. Translation gives CASSLGLRQGRTEAFF.